The text below deals with one T cell receptor (beta chain). This entry belongs to a study of response to subunit inactivated influenza vaccine. V shed 5 bases and J shed 2 bases, with 12 bases lying between them. CDR3 length equals 15 residues. The V gene's germline CDR1 is SEHNR and CDR2 FQNEAQ (reference sequence). In TCRdb, the RT-PCR reads were re-called with MiXCR into one record per CDR3 protein. The data hold just under 550,000 distinct CDR3 sequences, with 20% to 25% observed a single time. The same data also went into a second study, on T cells expressing NK-cell markers. That paper adds: 5'RACE template switching with UMIs generated TCR beta cDNA. It remained uncertain whether the expanded NKG2C+ T cell clones were specific for HCMV antigens.

The sequences come from CD4+ T cells sorted from PBMCs, collected 11 to 12 days after vaccination. The origin of this receptor is a middle-aged man who received an inactivated influenza vaccine. V is TRBV7-9 and J is TRBJ2-2; D gene uncertain. CDR3 sequence: CASSVPFINTGELFF. The CDR3 DNA is TGTGCCAGCAGCGTTCCATTTATTAACACCGGGGAGCTGTTTTTT. Full variable domain (outside the CDR3, taken from reference TRBV7-9 and TRBJ2-2): DTGVSQNPRHKITKRGQNVTFRCDPISEHNRLYWYRQTLGQGPEFLTYFQNEAQLEKSRLLSDRFSAERPKGSFSTLEIQRTEQGDSAMYLCASSVPFINTGELFFGEGSRLTVL.